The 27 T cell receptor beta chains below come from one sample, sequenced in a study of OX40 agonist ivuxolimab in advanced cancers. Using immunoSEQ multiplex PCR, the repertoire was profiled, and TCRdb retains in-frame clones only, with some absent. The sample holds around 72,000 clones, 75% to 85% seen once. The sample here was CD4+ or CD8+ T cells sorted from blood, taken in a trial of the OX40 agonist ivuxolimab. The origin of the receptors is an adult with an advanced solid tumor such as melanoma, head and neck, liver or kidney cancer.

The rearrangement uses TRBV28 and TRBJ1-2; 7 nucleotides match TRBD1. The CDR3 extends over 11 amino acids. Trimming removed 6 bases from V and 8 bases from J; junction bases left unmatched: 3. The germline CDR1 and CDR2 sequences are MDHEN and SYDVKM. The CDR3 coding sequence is TGTGCCAGCAGATACAGGGGCGGCTACACCTTC. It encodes CASRYRGGYTF.

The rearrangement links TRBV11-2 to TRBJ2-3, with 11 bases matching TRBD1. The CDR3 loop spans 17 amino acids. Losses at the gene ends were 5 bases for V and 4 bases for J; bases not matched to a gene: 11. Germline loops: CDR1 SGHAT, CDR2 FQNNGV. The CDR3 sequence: CASSARRDRGGPDTQYF. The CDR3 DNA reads TGTGCCAGCAGCGCCCGCCGGGACAGGGGGGGACCAGATACGCAGTATTTT.

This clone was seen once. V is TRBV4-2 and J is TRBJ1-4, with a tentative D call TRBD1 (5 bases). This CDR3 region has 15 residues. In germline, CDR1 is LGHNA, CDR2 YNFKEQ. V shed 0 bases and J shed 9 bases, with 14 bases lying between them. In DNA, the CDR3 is TGTGCCAGCAGCCAAGATAGTCAGGGTGGCAAAAAACTGTTTTTT. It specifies CASSQDSQGGKKLFF.

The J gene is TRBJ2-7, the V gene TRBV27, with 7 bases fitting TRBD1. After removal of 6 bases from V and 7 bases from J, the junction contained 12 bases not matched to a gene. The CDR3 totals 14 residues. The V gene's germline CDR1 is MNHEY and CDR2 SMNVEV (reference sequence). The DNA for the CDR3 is TGTGCCAGCAGCTACTCGACAGGGCGTAAAGAGCAGTACTTC. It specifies CASSYSTGRKEQYF.

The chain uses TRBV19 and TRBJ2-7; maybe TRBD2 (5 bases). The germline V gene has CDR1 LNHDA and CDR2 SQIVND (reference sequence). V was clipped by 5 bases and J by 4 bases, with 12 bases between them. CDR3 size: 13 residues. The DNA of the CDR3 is TGTGCCAGTAGTCCGGGGTGGGAATACGAGCAGTACTTC. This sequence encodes CASSPGWEYEQYF.

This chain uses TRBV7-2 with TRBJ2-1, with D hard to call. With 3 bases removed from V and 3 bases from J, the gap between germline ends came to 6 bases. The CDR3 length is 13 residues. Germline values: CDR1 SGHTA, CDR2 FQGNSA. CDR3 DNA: TGTGCCAGCAGCTTCTTTAACTACAATGAGCAGTTCTTC. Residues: CASSFFNYNEQFF. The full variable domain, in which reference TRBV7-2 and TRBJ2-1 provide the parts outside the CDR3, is GAGVSQSPSNKVTEKGKDVELRCDPISGHTALYWYRQSLGQGLEFLIYFQGNSAPDKSGLPSDRFSAERTGGSVSTLTIQRTQQEDSAVYLCASSFFNYNEQFFGPGTRLTVL.

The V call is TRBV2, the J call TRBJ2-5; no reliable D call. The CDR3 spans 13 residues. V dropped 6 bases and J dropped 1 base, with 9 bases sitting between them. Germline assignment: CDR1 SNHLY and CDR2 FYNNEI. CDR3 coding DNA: TGTGCCAGCAGGAACGACGGCCAAGAGACCCAGTACTTC. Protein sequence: CASRNDGQETQYF.

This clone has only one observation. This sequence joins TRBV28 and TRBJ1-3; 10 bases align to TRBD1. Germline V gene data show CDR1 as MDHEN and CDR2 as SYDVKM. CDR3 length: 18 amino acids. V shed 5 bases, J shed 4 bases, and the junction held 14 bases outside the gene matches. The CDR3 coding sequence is TGTGCCAGCAGTCAACCCCAAGGGACAGGGGAAGGAGGAAACACCATATATTTT. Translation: CASSQPQGTGEGGNTIYF.

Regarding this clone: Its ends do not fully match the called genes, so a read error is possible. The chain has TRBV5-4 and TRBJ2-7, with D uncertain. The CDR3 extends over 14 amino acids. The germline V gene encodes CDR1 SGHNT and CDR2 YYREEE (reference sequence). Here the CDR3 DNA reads TGCGCCAGCAGCCAGACATCTACCTCCTACGAGCAGTACTTC. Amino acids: CASSQTSTSYEQYF.

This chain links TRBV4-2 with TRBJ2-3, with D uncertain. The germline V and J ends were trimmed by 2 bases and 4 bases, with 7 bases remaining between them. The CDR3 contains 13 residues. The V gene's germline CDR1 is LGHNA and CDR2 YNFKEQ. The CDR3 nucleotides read TGTGCCAGCAGCCAACTTCGTCCAGATACGCAGTATTTT. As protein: CASSQLRPDTQYF.

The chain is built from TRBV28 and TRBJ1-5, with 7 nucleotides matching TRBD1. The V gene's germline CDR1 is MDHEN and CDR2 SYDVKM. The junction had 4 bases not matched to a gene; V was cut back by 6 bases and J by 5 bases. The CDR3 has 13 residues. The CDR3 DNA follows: TGTGCCAGCAGCCGACAGGGACATCAGCCCCAGCATTTT. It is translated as CASSRQGHQPQHF.

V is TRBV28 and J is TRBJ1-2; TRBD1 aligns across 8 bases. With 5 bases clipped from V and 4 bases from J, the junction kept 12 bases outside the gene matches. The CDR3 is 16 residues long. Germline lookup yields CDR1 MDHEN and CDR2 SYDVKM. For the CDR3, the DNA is TGTGCCAGCAGTCCGGGGACAGGCCTTCCCGGCTATGGCTACACCTTC. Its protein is CASSPGTGLPGYGYTF.

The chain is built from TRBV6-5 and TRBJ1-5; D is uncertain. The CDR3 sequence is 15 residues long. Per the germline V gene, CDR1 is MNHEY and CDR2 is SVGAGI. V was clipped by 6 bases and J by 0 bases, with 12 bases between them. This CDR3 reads CASRPAPNSNQPQHF. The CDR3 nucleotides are TGTGCCAGCAGACCCGCCCCAAATAGCAATCAGCCCCAGCATTTT.

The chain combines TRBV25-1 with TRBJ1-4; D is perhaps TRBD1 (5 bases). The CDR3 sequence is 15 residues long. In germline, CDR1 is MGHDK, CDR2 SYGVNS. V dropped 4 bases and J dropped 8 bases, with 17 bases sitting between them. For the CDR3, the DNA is TGTGCCAGCAGTGCCTTCAGGGATATGTCAGAAAAACTGTTTTTT. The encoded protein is CASSAFRDMSEKLFF. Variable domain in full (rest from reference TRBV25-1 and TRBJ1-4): EADIYQTPRYLVIGTGKKITLECSQTMGHDKMYWYQQDPGMELHLIHYSYGVNSTEKGDLSSESTVSRIRTEHFPLTLESARPSHTSQYLCASSAFRDMSEKLFFGSGTQLSVL.

CDR3 loop: CASSLPGSDTQYF. The DNA for the CDR3 is TGTGCCAGCAGCCTACCCGGATCGGATACGCAGTATTTT. The V and J genes are TRBV5-6 and TRBJ2-3; D gene unclear. V gave up 4 bases and J gave up 6 bases, with 12 bases separating them. There are 13 residues in the CDR3. Looked up from germline, CDR1 is SGHDT and CDR2 is YYEEEE.

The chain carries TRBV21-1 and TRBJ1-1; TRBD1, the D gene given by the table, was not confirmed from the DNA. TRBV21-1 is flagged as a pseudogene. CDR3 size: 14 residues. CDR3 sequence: CASSKGRVNTEAFF. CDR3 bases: TGTGCCAGCAGCAAAGGCAGGGTGAACACTGAAGCTTTCTTT.

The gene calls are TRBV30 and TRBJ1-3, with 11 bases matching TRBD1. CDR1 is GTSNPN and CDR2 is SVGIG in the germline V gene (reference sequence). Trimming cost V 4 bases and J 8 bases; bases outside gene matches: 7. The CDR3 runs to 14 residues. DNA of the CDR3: TGTGCCTGGACCCCGGGACAGGGGGTATACACCATATATTTT. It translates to CAWTPGQGVYTIYF.

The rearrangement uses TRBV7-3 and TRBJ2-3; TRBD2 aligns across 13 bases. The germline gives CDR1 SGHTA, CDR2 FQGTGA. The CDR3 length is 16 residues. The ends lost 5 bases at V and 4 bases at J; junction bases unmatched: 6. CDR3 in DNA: TGTGCCAGCAGCCTTAGGACTAGCGGGGGCCCAGATACGCAGTATTTT. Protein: CASSLRTSGGPDTQYF.

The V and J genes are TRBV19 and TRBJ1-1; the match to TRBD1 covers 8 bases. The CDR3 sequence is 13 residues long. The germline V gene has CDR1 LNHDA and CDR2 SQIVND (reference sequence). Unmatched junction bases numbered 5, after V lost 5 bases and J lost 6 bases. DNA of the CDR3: TGTGCCAGTAGTGCCCGGACAGGGTCTGAAGCTTTCTTT. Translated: CASSARTGSEAFF.

The CDR3 here is CASSVGRGKNQPQHF. CDR3 nucleotides: TGTGCCAGCAGCGTTGGTCGGGGAAAGAATCAGCCCCAGCATTTT. The V call is TRBV2, the J call TRBJ1-5, with no clear D. Germline V gives CDR1 SNHLY, CDR2 FYNNEI. V was trimmed by 6 bases and J by 4 bases, leaving 16 bases between them. The CDR3 contains 15 residues.

The DNA for the CDR3 is TGTGCCAGCAGCTTAGCAGGGATCAGCACAGATACGCAGTATTTT. Protein product: CASSLAGISTDTQYF. The chain uses TRBV11-2 and TRBJ2-3; possible D gene TRBD1, 5 bases. This CDR3 comprises 15 residues. The germline CDR1 and CDR2 sequences are SGHAT and FQNNGV. V was pared by 1 base and J by 0 bases, with 8 bases between.

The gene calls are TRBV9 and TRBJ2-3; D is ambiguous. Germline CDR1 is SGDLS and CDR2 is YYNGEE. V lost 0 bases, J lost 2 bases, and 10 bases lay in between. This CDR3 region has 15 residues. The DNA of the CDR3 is TGTGCCAGCAGCGTAGAGGCTACCGACACAGATACGCAGTATTTT. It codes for CASSVEATDTDTQYF.

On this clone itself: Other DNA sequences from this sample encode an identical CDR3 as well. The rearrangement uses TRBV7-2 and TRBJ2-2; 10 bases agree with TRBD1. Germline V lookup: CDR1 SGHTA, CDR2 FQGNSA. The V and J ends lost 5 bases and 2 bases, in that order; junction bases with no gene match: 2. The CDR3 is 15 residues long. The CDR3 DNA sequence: TGTGCCAGCAGCCCGACAGGGGGCAACACCGGGGAGCTGTTTTTT. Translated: CASSPTGGNTGELFF.

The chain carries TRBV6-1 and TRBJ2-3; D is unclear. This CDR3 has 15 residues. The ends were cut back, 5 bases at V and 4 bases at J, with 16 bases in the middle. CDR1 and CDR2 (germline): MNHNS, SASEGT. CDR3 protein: CASSPSGDRADTQYF. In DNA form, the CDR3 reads TGTGCCAGCAGTCCCTCAGGAGATCGAGCAGATACGCAGTATTTT.

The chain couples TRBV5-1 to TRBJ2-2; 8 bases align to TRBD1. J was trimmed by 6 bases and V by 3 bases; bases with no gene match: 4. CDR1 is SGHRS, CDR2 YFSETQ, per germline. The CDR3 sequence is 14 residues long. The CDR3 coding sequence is TGCGCCAGCAGCTCCTCACAGGGGGCCGGGGAGCTGTTTTTT. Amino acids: CASSSSQGAGELFF.

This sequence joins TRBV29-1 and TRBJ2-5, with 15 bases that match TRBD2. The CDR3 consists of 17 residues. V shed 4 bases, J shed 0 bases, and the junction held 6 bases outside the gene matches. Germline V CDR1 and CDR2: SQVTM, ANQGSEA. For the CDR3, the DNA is TGCAGCGTTGTTGGACTAGCGGGAGGGGGGCACCAAGAGACCCAGTACTTC. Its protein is CSVVGLAGGGHQETQYF.

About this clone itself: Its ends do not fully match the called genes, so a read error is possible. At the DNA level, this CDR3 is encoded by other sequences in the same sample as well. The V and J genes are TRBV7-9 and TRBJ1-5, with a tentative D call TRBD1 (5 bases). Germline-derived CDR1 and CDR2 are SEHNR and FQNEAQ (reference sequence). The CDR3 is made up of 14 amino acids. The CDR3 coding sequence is TGCGCCAGCAGCTTAGACAGCATAAATCAGCCCCAGCATTTT. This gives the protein CASSLDSINQPQHF.